This TCR beta chain was identified in a study of pediatric ulcerative colitis. In the study overall: Disease was pancolitis in several and left-sided in two, histology-confirmed. Notes on the study in general: Compared with controls, ulcerative colitis showed greater blood-rectum clone sharing. Rectal repertoires separated controls, mild-moderate and acute severe colitis.

Ulcerative colitis patients received no immunosuppressive medication before the diagnostic colonoscopy. Method: immunoSEQ multiplex PCR; TCRdb's copy keeps in-frame clones and lacks some. The data contain 30,000 to 40,000 clones, roughly 86% of them singletons. This CDR3 is 12 amino acids long. The V gene's germline CDR1 is SEHNR and CDR2 FQNEAQ (reference sequence). V lost 7 bases and J lost 9, with 15 bases in between. Comments on this clone: Its target is not known.

The sequenced sample was blood. This TCR derives from a boy aged 5-17 years with severe ulcerative colitis. The J gene is TRBJ1-1, the V gene TRBV7-9; D is ambiguous. The CDR3 protein is CASTAVESKAFF. As DNA, the CDR3 is TGTGCCAGCACAGCTGTTGAGTCGAAAGCTTTCTTT. Looking up the rest from reference TRBV7-9 and TRBJ1-1 gives the full variable domain: DTGVSQNPRHKITKRGQNVTFRCDPISEHNRLYWYRQTLGQGPEFLTYFQNEAQLEKSRLLSDRFSAERPKGSFSTLEIQRTEQGDSAMYLCASTAVESKAFFGQGTRLTVV.